The clone carrying this T cell receptor (beta chain) was counted once. Its antigen is still unknown. Repertoires were generated with immunoSEQ multiplex PCR, while TCRdb's copy carries only in-frame clones and drops some. This table holds tens of thousands of clones, around nine tenths found once. The data were obtained in a study of OX40 agonist ivuxolimab in advanced cancers. The CDR3 extends over 15 amino acids. CDR1 and CDR2 from the germline V gene are MDHEN and SYDVKM. V was clipped by 2 bases and J by 2 bases; unmatched bases: 0. Study conclusions and caveats: The study observed clonal expansion of CD4+ and CD8+ blood T cells by week 6 at 0.1 to 3.0 mg/kg.

The V call is TRBV28, the J call TRBJ2-7, with 13 bases identical to TRBD2. The clonotype was recovered from an adult with an advanced solid tumor such as melanoma, head and neck, liver or kidney cancer. The starting material was CD4+ or CD8+ T cells sorted from blood, obtained in a trial of the OX40 agonist ivuxolimab. The CDR3 sequence is CASSLGLAGAYEQYF. CDR3 DNA: TGTGCCAGCAGTTTAGGACTAGCGGGGGCCTACGAGCAGTACTTC.